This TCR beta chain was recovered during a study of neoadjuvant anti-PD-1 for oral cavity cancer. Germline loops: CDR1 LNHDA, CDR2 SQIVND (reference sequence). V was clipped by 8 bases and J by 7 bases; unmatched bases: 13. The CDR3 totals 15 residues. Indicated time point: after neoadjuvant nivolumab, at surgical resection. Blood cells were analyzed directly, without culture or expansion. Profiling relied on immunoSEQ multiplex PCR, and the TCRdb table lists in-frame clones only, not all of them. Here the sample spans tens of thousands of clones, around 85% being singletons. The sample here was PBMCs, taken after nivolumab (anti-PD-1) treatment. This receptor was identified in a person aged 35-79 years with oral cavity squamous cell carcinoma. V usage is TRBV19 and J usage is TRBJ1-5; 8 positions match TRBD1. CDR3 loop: CASQTIDRGGQPQHF. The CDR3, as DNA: TGTGCCAGTCAAACCATAGACAGGGGCGGACAGCCCCAGCATTTT.